The 16 T cell receptor beta chains below come from one sample, sequenced in a study of T cells in Graves' hyperthyroidism and ophthalmopathy. TCR beta CDR3 regions were amplified from RNA transcripts. TCR CDR3 underwent first-round RT-PCR with the HTBI primer set. TCRdb re-derived calls from the multiplex PCR reads in MiXCR, one entry per CDR3 protein. This table holds about 760,000 distinct CDR3 sequences, approximately 36% found once. The sample consisted of blood. These receptors were taken from a woman between 40 and 55 years old with Graves' hyperthyroidism.

The chain couples TRBV24-1 to TRBJ1-5; D not resolved. The V and J ends lost 7 bases and 6 bases respectively, with 21 bases between them. Germline V gene sequence: CDR1 KGHDR, CDR2 SFDVKD. CDR3 length: 16 amino acids. The CDR3 reads CATSSLEGSSGQPQHF. CDR3 coding DNA: TGTGCCACCAGCAGCTTGGAAGGGAGTTCGGGTCAGCCCCAGCATTTT.

J is TRBJ2-7 and V is TRBV20-1, with 9 bases aligning to TRBD1. In germline, CDR1 is DFQATT, CDR2 SNEGSKA (reference sequence). The trim removed 3 bases at V and 5 bases at J, leaving 8 bases unmatched. The CDR3 sequence is 14 residues long. The CDR3: CSASSGQGNDEQYF. The DNA of the CDR3 is TGCAGTGCTAGCTCCGGACAGGGGAACGACGAGCAGTACTTC.

V is TRBV7-9 and J is TRBJ2-7, with a weak D call TRBD1 (6 bases). Germline assignment: CDR1 SEHNR and CDR2 FQNEAQ (reference sequence). The V and J ends lost 5 bases and 0 bases respectively, with 17 bases between them. This CDR3 is 16 amino acids long. The CDR3 protein is CASSPQWTASSYEQYF. CDR3 sequence (DNA): TGTGCCAGCAGCCCGCAGTGGACAGCGAGCTCCTACGAGCAGTACTTC. Based on the CDR3 plus reference TRBV7-9 and TRBJ2-7, the full variable domain is DTGVSQNPRHKITKRGQNVTFRCDPISEHNRLYWYRQTLGQGPEFLTYFQNEAQLEKSRLLSDRFSAERPKGSFSTLEIQRTEQGDSAMYLCASSPQWTASSYEQYFGPGTRLTVT.

In nucleotides, the CDR3 is TGTGCCAGCAGTTACGTGCAGGCCGGCACCGGGGAGCTGTTTTTT. This sequence encodes CASSYVQAGTGELFF. The rearrangement joins TRBV6-5 to TRBJ2-2; D not resolved. The CDR3 covers 15 residues. Germline assignment: CDR1 MNHEY and CDR2 SVGAGI. V was clipped by 2 bases and J by 4 bases, with 11 bases between them.

This clonotype showed up just a few times. Here the CDR3 reads CASSLAYLRGTEAFF. The CDR3 DNA reads as TGTGCCAGCAGCTTAGCATACTTGAGGGGAACTGAAGCTTTCTTT. The J gene is TRBJ1-1, the V gene TRBV7-2, with D possibly matching TRBD1 (5 bases). V lost 0 bases, J lost 5 bases, and 13 bases lay in between. In germline, CDR1 is SGHTA, CDR2 FQGNSA. There are 15 residues in the CDR3.

This clonotype occurred many times. The chain employs TRBV5-6 and TRBJ1-5; D ambiguous. This CDR3 is 12 amino acids long. Germline V CDR1 and CDR2: SGHDT, YYEEEE. Trimming pared 3 bases from V and 6 bases from J, leaving 7 bases between. CDR3 protein: CASSSWGQPQHF. CDR3 DNA sequence: TGTGCCAGCAGCTCTTGGGGTCAGCCCCAGCATTTT.

The chain links TRBV27 to TRBJ1-5, with a tentative D call TRBD1 (5 bases). V was cut by 5 bases and J by 6 bases, with 14 bases left in between. This CDR3 has 14 residues. In germline, CDR1 is MNHEY, CDR2 SMNVEV (reference sequence). CDR3 sequence (DNA): TGTGCCAGCAGTCCTGACGGGGGGTTTCAGCCCCAGCATTTT. Translation gives CASSPDGGFQPQHF.

The chain couples TRBV20-1 to TRBJ1-2; 8 nucleotides agree with TRBD1. CDR1 DFQATT and CDR2 SNEGSKA come from the germline V gene (reference sequence). This CDR3 contains 16 residues. The V and J ends lost 5 bases and 3 bases, in that order; junction bases with no gene match: 14. As DNA, the CDR3 is TGCAGTGCTTTAGAGACAGGGGACAGAGCTTACTATGGCTACACCTTC. Translating gives CSALETGDRAYYGYTF.

This clonotype was picked up one time. A much larger clone differs by one base, so this may be a read error. The J gene is TRBJ1-5, the V gene TRBV7-9, with D tentatively TRBD1 (5 bases). Germline CDR1 reads SEHNR; CDR2 reads FQNEAQ (reference sequence). This CDR3 has 17 residues. V gave up 5 bases and J gave up 0 bases, with 17 bases separating them. The CDR3 loop reads CASSGTPGRYSNQPQHF. The CDR3 DNA reads as TGTGCCAGCAGCGGAACTCCGGGACGCTATAGCAATCAGCCCCAGCATTTT.

The sample holds one count of this clonotype. Just one base apart from a much larger clone, this may be a read error. The chain is built from TRBV6-5 and TRBJ2-2; D might be TRBD2 (6 bases). Germline assignment: CDR1 MNHEY and CDR2 SVGAGI. The length of the CDR3 is 13 residues. The V end was cut by 8 bases, the J end by 10 bases, with 17 bases between. The CDR3 coding sequence is TGTGCCAGCGGAACCGGAGGGGTCGCGGAGCTGTTTTTT. Amino acids: CASGTGGVAELFF.

Many counts were recorded for this clonotype. This rearrangement joins TRBV19 to TRBJ1-4; 8 bases line up with TRBD1. After removal of 5 bases from V and 4 bases from J, the junction contained 9 bases not matched to a gene. The CDR3 spans 16 residues. The V gene's germline CDR1 is LNHDA and CDR2 SQIVND (reference sequence). Here the CDR3 reads CASSLNGQGGNEKLFF. The CDR3 DNA follows: TGTGCCAGTAGTTTGAACGGACAGGGAGGTAATGAAAAACTGTTTTTT.

The V and J genes are TRBV20-1 and TRBJ2-7; 10 nucleotides match TRBD2. Looked up from germline, CDR1 is DFQATT and CDR2 is SNEGSKA (reference sequence). The CDR3 totals 13 residues. Trimming at V came to 7 bases and at J to 2 bases, leaving 5 bases not matched to a gene. This CDR3 is CSVTSGRAYEQYF. DNA for the CDR3: TGCAGTGTTACCAGCGGGAGGGCCTACGAGCAGTACTTC.

This clonotype was picked up many times. The chain is built from TRBV6-5 and TRBJ1-2; possible D gene TRBD1, 5 bases. This CDR3 spans 15 amino acids. The germline CDR1 and CDR2 sequences are MNHEY and SVGAGI. V lost 4 bases and J 3 bases, leaving 15 bases between the germline ends. CDR3: CASSSADEGYYGYTF. The CDR3 DNA reads TGTGCCAGCAGTTCTGCGGATGAGGGGTACTATGGCTACACCTTC.

This clonotype was counted only a few times. V gene TRBV2 combines with J gene TRBJ1-6; TRBD1 is a possible D gene (5 bases). V dropped 1 base and J dropped 6 bases, with 16 bases sitting between them. This CDR3 has 17 amino acids. Per the germline V gene, CDR1 is SNHLY and CDR2 is FYNNEI. This CDR3 reads CASSEGGAAQANSPLHF. The CDR3 DNA sequence: TGTGCCAGCAGTGAAGGAGGGGCGGCGCAAGCTAATTCACCCCTCCACTTT.

A note on this clonotype: Since the CDR3 does not end with the conserved phenylalanine or tryptophan, this likely comes from a read error. Because the CDR3's place on the DNA is in doubt, the DNA is left out and the CDR3 is given as listed by TCRdb. The rearrangement links TRBV29-1 to TRBJ2-2; the table's D call, TRBD1, was not checked against the DNA. The CDR3 length is 8 residues, termini included. Germline V gene lookup returns CDR1 SQVTM and CDR2 ANQGSEA. The CDR3 sequence is CSVEDRGA.

In this sample, this clonotype turned up a few times. The CDR3 DNA reads as TGCGCCAGCAGCCAGGTCTTTAGCGGGATCTACGAGCAGTACTTC. It encodes CASSQVFSGIYEQYF. V is TRBV4-1 and J is TRBJ2-7; 8 bases agree with TRBD2. This CDR3 is 15 amino acids long. Germline lookup yields CDR1 MGHRA and CDR2 YSYEKL. J was trimmed by 3 bases and V by 3 bases; bases with no gene match: 7.